Listed below are T cell receptor beta chains from one sample, sequenced in a study of T cells in Graves' hyperthyroidism and ophthalmopathy. From the multiplex PCR reads, TCRdb called clonotypes with MiXCR, one entry per CDR3 protein. The sample consists of 350,000 to 450,000 distinct CDR3 sequences, roughly 17% of them appearing once. The sample consisted of blood. The receptors stem from a woman aged 25 to 39 with Graves' hyperthyroidism that later progressed to Graves' ophthalmopathy. Both conserved end residues are part of each CDR3. The D gene is left open where the match is weak. Not every row has a clone size; where given, it reads once, few, many or a size class.

V	size	D	J	DNA	CDR3
TRBV12-3/TRBV12-4	many	TRBD1	TRBJ1-2	TGTGCCAGCAGGCGAGAAACAGGGGGCTATGGCTACACCTTC	CASRRETGGYGYTF
TRBV7-6	few	-	TRBJ1-1	TGTGCCAGCAGCTTCAGCCCCAGAAACACTGAAGCTTTCTTT	CASSFSPRNTEAFF
TRBV3-1	many	-	TRBJ1-1	TGTGCCAGCAGCCACGGGGGGGCCGCACCAGAAGCTTTCTTT	CASSHGGAAPEAFF
TRBV12-3/TRBV12-4	few	-	TRBJ1-3	TGTGCCAGCAGACCCGACTTTTCCTCTGGAAACACCATATATTTT	CASRPDFSSGNTIYF
TRBV14	few	-	TRBJ2-5	TGTGCCAGCAGCCAAAAACCCCAAGAGACCCAGTACTTC	CASSQKPQETQYF
TRBV19	-	-	TRBJ1-1	TGTGCCAGTAGTATGGTACAGGGGAACACTGAAGCTTTCTTT	CASSMVQGNTEAFF
TRBV5-4	-	-	TRBJ2-1	TGTGCCAGCAGCTTGGTGGGGATAGACAATGAGCAGTTCTTC	CASSLVGIDNEQFF
TRBV3-1	many	TRBD2	TRBJ2-7	TGTGCCAGCAGCCAAGATATGTGGGTAGCGGGCTCCTACGAGCAGTACTTC	CASSQDMWVAGSYEQYF
TRBV2	many	-	TRBJ2-1	TGTGCCAGCCCTAGGGGATTATCCTACAATGAGCAGTTCTTC	CASPRGLSYNEQFF
TRBV12-3/TRBV12-4	many	-	TRBJ2-5	TGTGCCAGCAGTTTAGCCGACAGTCTCCAAGAGACCCAGTACTTC	CASSLADSLQETQYF
TRBV28	many	-	TRBJ2-4	TGTGCCAGGCACCTAGGGGGAGCCAAAAACATTCAGTACTTC	CARHLGGAKNIQYF
TRBV29-1	many	TRBD2	TRBJ2-1	TGCAGCGTTGAAAGGACTAGCGGAGTATACAATGAGCAGTTCTTC	CSVERTSGVYNEQFF
TRBV19	few	-	TRBJ2-3	TGTGCCAGTAGTATTATCGCGGGGGCGGTTGTAGATACGCAGTATTTT	CASSIIAGAVVDTQYF
TRBV7-9	few	-	TRBJ2-5	TGTGCCAGCAGCTTAGTCACCGGGACCCCAACCCAGTACTTC	CASSLVTGTPTQYF
TRBV6-1	few	TRBD1	TRBJ1-1	TGTGCCAGCAGTGAATACAGGGGCGCTGAAGCTTTCTTT	CASSEYRGAEAFF
TRBV27	-	TRBD1	TRBJ2-1	TGTGCCAGCAGTTTATCTTGGGACAGGGTATTTAGTGGTGAGCAGTTCTTC	CASSLSWDRVFSGEQFF
TRBV25-1	many	-	TRBJ1-6	TGTGCCAGCAGTGCGACAGCCTATAATTCACCCCTCCACTTT	CASSATAYNSPLHF
TRBV6-5	many	TRBD1	TRBJ1-4	TGTGCCAGCAGTTACTCGGGACAGGGGACTCAAAATGAAAAACTGTTTTTT	CASSYSGQGTQNEKLFF
TRBV11-2	many	-	TRBJ2-2	TGTGCCAGCAGCTTAGAGTACAACACCGGGGAGCTGTTTTTT	CASSLEYNTGELFF
TRBV19	few	-	TRBJ2-3	TGTGCCAGTACCGTTGGACAGAGTAACACAGATACGCAGTATTTT	CASTVGQSNTDTQYF
TRBV5-5	-	TRBD1	TRBJ1-3	TGTGCCAGCAGCGACCTGGGACAGGCAGACGGAAACACCATGTATTTT	CASSDLGQADGNTMYF
TRBV12-5	many	-	TRBJ1-1	TGTGCTAGTGGTTCCACTACCCTGAACACTGAAGCTTTCTTT	CASGSTTLNTEAFF
TRBV6-1	many	-	TRBJ1-6	TGTGCCAGCAGTACAGGGTTGGAGAATTCACCCCTCCACTTT	CASSTGLENSPLHF
TRBV12-5	many	-	TRBJ1-3	TGTGCTAGTGGTTTGGGAAGAAACACCATATATTTT	CASGLGRNTIYF
TRBV5-1	-	-	TRBJ2-1	TGCGCCAGCAGCACGACTCTAGCGCTGGGGAATGAGCAGTTCTTC	CASSTTLALGNEQFF
TRBV20-1	many	-	TRBJ2-1	TGCAGTGCTAGTGCGGGCATCAATGAGCAGTTCTTC	CSASAGINEQFF
TRBV5-1	many	TRBD1	TRBJ1-2	TGCGCCAGCAGCCCCCTCGGGACAGAGGGCTACACCTTC	CASSPLGTEGYTF
TRBV6-1	few	-	TRBJ2-5	TGTGCCAGCAGGGGGGACGGGGTGACCCAGTACTTC	CASRGDGVTQYF
TRBV10-3	many	TRBD2	TRBJ2-7	TGTGCCATCTCGGCGACTAGCTTCTACGAGCAGTACTTC	CAISATSFYEQYF
TRBV19	-	TRBD2	TRBJ2-7	TGTGCCAGTTCTATAGCGGGAAGGAACTTCTACGAGCAGTACTTC	CASSIAGRNFYEQYF
TRBV12-3/TRBV12-4	many	TRBD1	TRBJ2-5	TGTGCCAGCAGTGGGGACAGCCAAGAGACCCAGTACTTC	CASSGDSQETQYF
TRBV5-1	-	-	TRBJ2-1	TGCGCCAGCAGCTGGGGGATCCAAGGCTATGAGCAGTTCTTC	CASSWGIQGYEQFF
TRBV25-1	-	TRBD1	TRBJ1-1	TGTGCCAGCAGTCGGGCACAGGGGCGGGTCACTGAAGCTTTCTTT	CASSRAQGRVTEAFF
TRBV30	many	-	TRBJ2-6	TGTGCCTGGAGTGTACTTGCGGGCTGGAGAGCTGGGGCCAACGTCCTGACTTTC	CAWSVLAGWRAGANVLTF
TRBV28	few	TRBD2	TRBJ2-5	TGTGCCAGCAGTTTATACGGGAGGGCCGGAGAGACCCAGTACTTC	CASSLYGRAGETQYF
TRBV6-1	-	-	TRBJ2-2	TGTGCCAGCAGTGAGTTCGAGAGCCGGGAGCTGTTTTTT	CASSEFESRELFF
TRBV19	many	-	TRBJ1-1	TGTGCCAGTAGTATAGGTCCCTCCAAGCTTTCCACTGAAGCTTTCTTT	CASSIGPSKLSTEAFF